These 27 T cell receptor beta chains were all obtained from the same sample, sequenced in a study of shared T cell receptors in the human thymus. TCRdb's copy holds only in-frame clones and misses some; the assay was immunoSEQ multiplex PCR. The sample holds 720,000 or so clones, approximately 85% seen once. The data were also submitted as part of a second study, on human thymus T cells.

The sample taken for sequencing was thymocytes. The source is a girl in the first two years of life with a congenital heart defect.

This chain uses TRBV6-5 with TRBJ1-2; 11 bases fit TRBD1. After removal of 6 bases from V and 8 bases from J, the junction contained 8 bases not matched to a gene. Germline V gene lookup returns CDR1 MNHEY and CDR2 SVGAGI. The CDR3 consists of 14 residues. CDR3 amino acids: CASSPRDRGVGYTF. DNA of the CDR3: TGTGCCAGCAGCCCAAGGGACAGGGGGGTCGGCTACACCTTC.

The chain couples TRBV18 to TRBJ2-7; TRBD2 agrees at 11 bases. The trim removed 2 bases at V and 0 bases at J, leaving 3 bases unmatched. This CDR3 region has 16 residues. Germline lookup yields CDR1 KGHSH and CDR2 LQKENI. CDR3 region: CASSPASGGTSYEQYF. Written as DNA, the CDR3 is TGTGCCAGCTCACCAGCTAGCGGGGGGACCTCCTACGAGCAGTACTTC. Looking up the rest from reference TRBV18 and TRBJ2-7 gives the full variable domain: NAGVMQNPRHLVRRRGQEARLRCSPMKGHSHVYWYRQLPEEGLKFMVYLQKENIIDESGMPKERFSAEFPKEGPSILRIQQVVRGDSAAYFCASSPASGGTSYEQYFGPGTRLTVT.

The genes are TRBV29-1 and TRBJ1-2; D gene unclear. This CDR3 region has 14 residues. The germline V gene encodes CDR1 SQVTM and CDR2 ANQGSEA. Trimming removed 8 bases at V and 2 bases at J, with 18 bases between. Here the CDR3 reads CSPVHPTGNYGYTF. The CDR3 nucleotides are TGCAGCCCTGTCCACCCGACGGGAAACTATGGCTACACCTTC.

This clone occurred once. This rearrangement joins TRBV9 to TRBJ1-6, with D hard to call. Germline values: CDR1 SGDLS, CDR2 YYNGEE. The length of the CDR3 is 19 residues. Trimming shortened V by 5 bases and J by 1 base, and 22 bases separated the two germline ends. The CDR3 is CASRSGPLGAGSYNSPLHF. The CDR3 coding sequence is TGTGCCAGCAGGAGCGGGCCTCTCGGAGCAGGATCCTATAATTCACCCCTCCACTTT.

This chain connects TRBV28 to TRBJ2-7; D ambiguous. This CDR3 contains 12 residues. Looked up from germline, CDR1 is MDHEN and CDR2 is SYDVKM. Between the trimmed V and J ends, which lost 3 bases and 0 bases, there was a span of 3 bases. The chain's CDR3 is CASSFLSYEQYF. The CDR3 coding sequence is TGTGCCAGCAGTTTCCTCTCCTACGAGCAGTACTTC.

CDR3 amino acids: CATSTIPGQGYYGYTF. The CDR3, as DNA: TGTGCCACCAGCACCATCCCGGGACAGGGATACTATGGCTACACCTTC. The chain links TRBV15 to TRBJ1-2; 9 nucleotides agree with TRBD1. CDR1 and CDR2 (germline): LNHNV, YYDKDF (reference sequence). V was pared by 4 bases and J by 3 bases, with 9 bases of the junction left unmatched. This CDR3 is built from 16 residues.

The chain joins TRBV12-5 to TRBJ2-7; 9 bases line up with TRBD1. V was clipped by 6 bases and J by 3 bases; unmatched bases: 9. The germline V gene encodes CDR1 LGHNT and CDR2 FRNRAP. CDR3 size: 15 residues. CDR3 region: CASGPGQGLSYEQYF. The CDR3 DNA sequence: TGTGCTAGTGGCCCTGGACAGGGGCTAAGCTACGAGCAGTACTTC.

This clone was picked up one time. This chain joins TRBV18 and TRBJ1-5, with TRBD1 matching over 7 bases. Looked up from germline, CDR1 is KGHSH and CDR2 is LQKENI. The CDR3 has 17 amino acids. The V and J ends lost 3 bases and 5 bases, in that order; junction bases with no gene match: 13. The CDR3 DNA sequence: TGTGCCAGCTCACCTTTGGGACAGCCGTCGGAGCATCAGCCCCAGCATTTT. The encoded protein is CASSPLGQPSEHQPQHF.

V gene TRBV5-1 combines with J gene TRBJ2-3, with a possible D match to TRBD2 (5 bases). CDR3 length: 16 residues. Trimming took off 0 bases at V and 2 bases at J, with 13 bases between the two ends. Germline CDR1 and CDR2: SGHRS and YFSETQ. CDR3 in DNA: TGCGCCAGCAGCTTGGTCCCAGCGGAAACCACAGATACGCAGTATTTT. Translation: CASSLVPAETTDTQYF.

V is TRBV13 and J is TRBJ2-5; TRBD2 aligns across 13 bases. Germline CDR1 is PRHDT and CDR2 is FYEKMQ (reference sequence). The CDR3 length is 16 residues. V trimming: 7 bases; J trimming: 5 bases; junction bases outside the gene matches: 10. CDR3 in DNA: TGTGCCAGCAAACGACTAGCGGGGGGCCGTGGGGAGACCCAGTACTTC. This gives the protein CASKRLAGGRGETQYF.

V is TRBV5-6 and J is TRBJ1-5; TRBD1 matches 9 bases. The CDR3 runs 16 residues. CDR1 and CDR2 (germline): SGHDT, YYEEEE. V shed 3 bases and J 4 bases; nucleotides not matched to a gene: 8. CDR3 region: CASSYNTGTGNQPQHF. CDR3 coding DNA: TGTGCCAGCAGCTATAATACCGGGACAGGGAATCAGCCCCAGCATTTT.

This rearrangement joins TRBV5-4 to TRBJ1-2; the match to TRBD1 covers 7 bases. After removal of 4 bases from V and 0 bases from J, the junction contained 15 bases not matched to a gene. This CDR3 contains 18 residues. The germline gives CDR1 SGHNT, CDR2 YYREEE (reference sequence). CDR3 bases: TGTGCCAGCAGCACACGCCCGGGACAGCAAATAACTAACTATGGCTACACCTTC. This codes for CASSTRPGQQITNYGYTF.

This chain uses TRBV7-6 with TRBJ1-4; D is unclear. Germline CDR1 is SGHVS and CDR2 is FNYEAQ. The CDR3 consists of 14 residues. The V and J ends lost 3 bases and 4 bases respectively, with 9 bases between them. The CDR3 reads CASSFRDNNEKLFF. CDR3 DNA: TGTGCCAGCAGCTTCCGAGACAATAATGAAAAACTGTTTTTT.

The chain employs TRBV19 and TRBJ2-7; TRBD2 matches 8 bases. Germline CDR1 reads LNHDA; CDR2 reads SQIVND (reference sequence). V shed 1 base and J 2 bases; nucleotides not matched to a gene: 13. The CDR3 covers 18 residues. This chain's CDR3 is CASSIGPPRRGVTYEQYF. The CDR3 bases are TGTGCCAGTAGTATAGGGCCCCCACGGCGGGGGGTGACCTACGAGCAGTACTTC.

This sequence joins TRBV5-6 and TRBJ1-4, with no clear D. V was trimmed by 8 bases and J by 5 bases, leaving 10 bases between them. The germline V gene has CDR1 SGHDT and CDR2 YYEEEE. The length of the CDR3 is 12 residues. Written as DNA, the CDR3 is TGTGCCAGTCATAACCGGAATGAAAAACTGTTTTTT. Translating it yields CASHNRNEKLFF.

The chain joins TRBV4-1 to TRBJ1-1; D gene ambiguous. CDR3 length: 20 amino acids. Looked up from germline, CDR1 is MGHRA and CDR2 is YSYEKL. Trimming cost V 0 bases and J 1 base, with 24 bases left between them. CDR3 residues: CASSQEIRRGFSDGNTEAFF. The CDR3 region has the DNA TGCGCCAGCAGCCAAGAGATCCGTAGAGGCTTTTCAGATGGGAACACTGAAGCTTTCTTT.

The chain recombines TRBV14 with TRBJ1-1; no clear D. V lost 1 base to trimming and J lost 10 bases, with 7 bases between them. The CDR3 length is 11 residues. CDR1 and CDR2 (germline): SGHDN, FVKESK. CDR3 residues: CASSQGPGAFF. The CDR3 DNA reads TGTGCCAGCAGCCAAGGGCCGGGAGCTTTCTTT.

This clone was picked up one time. Here the CDR3 reads CASSEWGGRLGQPQHF. The CDR3, as DNA: TGTGCCAGCAGTGAATGGGGAGGGAGGCTTGGTCAGCCCCAGCATTTT. This sequence joins TRBV6-1 and TRBJ1-5; D unresolved. V lost 2 bases and J 6 bases, leaving 17 bases between the germline ends. Germline V gene sequence: CDR1 MNHNS, CDR2 SASEGT. This CDR3 is 16 amino acids long.

The CDR3 spells CASGRDSPFEQYF. Here the CDR3 DNA reads TGTGCCAGCGGCCGGGACTCTCCATTCGAGCAGTACTTC. This chain connects TRBV5-6 to TRBJ2-7; D is perhaps TRBD2 (6 bases). V was pared by 7 bases and J by 6 bases, with 17 bases between. This CDR3 is built from 13 residues. CDR1 and CDR2 (germline): SGHDT, YYEEEE.

This chain connects TRBV29-1 to TRBJ1-1; D gene unclear. The V and J ends lost 0 bases and 10 bases respectively, with 18 bases between them. The CDR3 loop spans 14 amino acids. Germline CDR1 reads SQVTM; CDR2 reads ANQGSEA. CDR3 loop: CSVEDPAKSRGAFF. The DNA for the CDR3 is TGCAGCGTTGAAGATCCGGCGAAGAGTCGAGGAGCTTTCTTT.

This clone was counted a single time. This chain uses TRBV28 with TRBJ1-1, with D tentatively TRBD1 (5 bases). The CDR3 is 15 amino acids. Germline loops: CDR1 MDHEN, CDR2 SYDVKM. Trimming stripped 3 bases from V and 3 bases from J, with 14 bases between. CDR3 loop: CASSFIRVGDTEAFF. CDR3 coding DNA: TGTGCCAGCAGTTTTATCAGGGTTGGGGACACTGAAGCTTTCTTT. The entire variable domain, with the rest obtained from reference TRBV28 and TRBJ1-1, is as follows: DVKVTQSSRYLVKRTGEKVFLECVQDMDHENMFWYRQDPGLGLRLIYFSYDVKMKEKGDIPEGYSVSREKKERFSLILESASTNQTSMYLCASSFIRVGDTEAFFGQGTRLTVV.

The V call is TRBV6-1, the J call TRBJ2-7, with 7 positions matching TRBD1. The CDR3 extends over 14 amino acids. CDR1 and CDR2 (germline): MNHNS, SASEGT. V shed 4 bases and J 0 bases; nucleotides not matched to a gene: 3. The DNA for the CDR3 is TGTGCCAGCAGTGGGACAGGTTTCTCCTACGAGCAGTACTTC. This translates into CASSGTGFSYEQYF.

Concerning this clone: Distinct nucleotide sequences in the sample also encode this CDR3. The CDR3 sequence: CASSPDRENTEAFF. The CDR3, as DNA: TGTGCCAGCAGCCCCGACAGGGAGAACACTGAAGCTTTCTTT. V is TRBV7-2 and J is TRBJ1-1, with 7 bases fitting TRBD1. Germline values: CDR1 SGHTA, CDR2 FQGNSA. The V and J ends lost 5 bases and 1 base, in that order; junction bases with no gene match: 4. The CDR3 extends over 14 amino acids.

This clone was seen just once. The rearrangement links TRBV4-3 to TRBJ2-2; 10 positions match TRBD1. The CDR3 loop spans 17 amino acids. CDR1 and CDR2 from the germline V gene are LGHNA and YSLEER. The V and J ends lost 3 bases and 3 bases, in that order; junction bases with no gene match: 7. The CDR3: CASSQVPGQGYTGELFF. The CDR3 coding sequence is TGCGCCAGCAGCCAGGTTCCGGGACAGGGGTACACCGGGGAGCTGTTTTTT.

This chain joins TRBV15 and TRBJ2-1, with TRBD2 identical over 11 bases. The germline V gene has CDR1 LNHNV and CDR2 YYDKDF (reference sequence). V lost 6 bases and J lost 16; bases outside the gene matches: 11. This CDR3 is built from 13 residues. The CDR3 loop is CATSRLAGGGLFF. DNA of the CDR3: TGTGCCACCAGTCGGCTAGCGGGGGGTGGGCTATTCTTC.

The chain couples TRBV4-1 to TRBJ1-4; TRBD1 might be the D (5 bases). CDR3 length equals 14 residues. Per germline, CDR1 MGHRA and CDR2 YSYEKL. V lost 4 bases and J 4 bases, leaving 10 bases between the germline ends. The CDR3 DNA sequence: TGCGCCAGCAGCCCGGGACTTTGTAATGAAAAACTGTTTTTT. Its translation: CASSPGLCNEKLFF.

The chain employs TRBV18 and TRBJ2-2; 7 nucleotides match TRBD2. This CDR3 has 17 residues. Germline trimming cut 2 bases from V and 5 bases from J; bases unmatched to any gene: 11. The germline V gene encodes CDR1 KGHSH and CDR2 LQKENI. The CDR3, as DNA: TGTGCCAGCTCACCAGCCAGGCGGGGGTTGAGTACCGGGGAGCTGTTTTTT. Translation gives CASSPARRGLSTGELFF.